This T cell receptor (beta chain) was found in a study of cytomegalovirus exposure and HLA in healthy donors. Study-level information: T cells numbering about 179 million yielded roughly 120 million unique TCR beta sequences in an earlier analysis. The study's findings and limits: Researchers reported in a later analysis that common viral pathogens appeared linked to several top clusters. In vitro, three CMV-associated chains proved specific for CMV antigens.

In germline, CDR1 is GTSNPN, CDR2 SVGIG (reference sequence). The CDR3 length is 13 residues. Trimming removed 7 bases from V and 6 bases from J, with 19 bases in between. This clone turned up a few times. Its antigen is not known. Donors consisted of healthy bone marrow donors. Primers for the PCR totalled 60 Vbeta and 13 Jbeta. Assay used: immunoSEQ multiplex PCR; TCRdb lists only in-frame clones, some missing. In the table there are 150,000 or so clones, around 80% of which are singletons. The sequenced sample was PBMCs. The receptor was derived from a woman between 40 and 50 years old in good health and CMV-seropositive. The chain recombines TRBV30 with TRBJ2-7; maybe TRBD2 (5 bases). The CDR3 nucleotides read TGTGCCTCACTTCGGGGTGCGCCCTCCGAGCAGTACTTC. Amino acids: CASLRGAPSEQYF.